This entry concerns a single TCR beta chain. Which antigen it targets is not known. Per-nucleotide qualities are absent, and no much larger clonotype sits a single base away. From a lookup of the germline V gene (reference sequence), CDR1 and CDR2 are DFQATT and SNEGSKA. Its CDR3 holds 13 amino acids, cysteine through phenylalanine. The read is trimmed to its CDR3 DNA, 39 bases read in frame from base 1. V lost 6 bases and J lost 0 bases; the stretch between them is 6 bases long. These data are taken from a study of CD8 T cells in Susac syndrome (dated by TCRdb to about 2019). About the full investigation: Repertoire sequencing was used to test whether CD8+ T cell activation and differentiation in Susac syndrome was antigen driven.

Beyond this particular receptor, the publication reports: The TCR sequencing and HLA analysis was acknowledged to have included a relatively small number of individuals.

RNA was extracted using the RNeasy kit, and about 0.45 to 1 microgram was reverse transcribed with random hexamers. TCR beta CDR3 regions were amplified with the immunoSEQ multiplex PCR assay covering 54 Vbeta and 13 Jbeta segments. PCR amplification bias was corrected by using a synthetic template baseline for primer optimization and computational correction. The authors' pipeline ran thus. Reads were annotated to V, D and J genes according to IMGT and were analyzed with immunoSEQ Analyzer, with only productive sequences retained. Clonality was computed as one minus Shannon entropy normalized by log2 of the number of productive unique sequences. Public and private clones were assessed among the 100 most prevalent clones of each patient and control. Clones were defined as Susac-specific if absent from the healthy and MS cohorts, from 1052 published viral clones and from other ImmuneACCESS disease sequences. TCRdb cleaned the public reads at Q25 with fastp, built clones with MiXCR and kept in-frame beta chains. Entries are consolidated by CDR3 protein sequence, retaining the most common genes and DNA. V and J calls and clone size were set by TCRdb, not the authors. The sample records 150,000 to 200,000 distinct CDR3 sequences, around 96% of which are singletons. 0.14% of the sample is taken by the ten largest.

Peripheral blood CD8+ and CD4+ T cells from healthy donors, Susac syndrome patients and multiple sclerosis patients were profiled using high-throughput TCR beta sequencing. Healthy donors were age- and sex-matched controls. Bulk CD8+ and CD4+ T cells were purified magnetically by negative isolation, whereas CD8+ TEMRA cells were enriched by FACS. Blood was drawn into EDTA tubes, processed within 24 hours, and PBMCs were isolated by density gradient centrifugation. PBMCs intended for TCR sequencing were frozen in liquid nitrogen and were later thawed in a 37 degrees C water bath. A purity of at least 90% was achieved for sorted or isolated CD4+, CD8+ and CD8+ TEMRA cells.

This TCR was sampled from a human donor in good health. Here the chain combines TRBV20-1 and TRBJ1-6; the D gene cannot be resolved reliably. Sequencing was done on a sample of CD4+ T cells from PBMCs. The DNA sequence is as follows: TGCAGTGCCACCGCCTCCTATAATTCACCCCTCCACTTT. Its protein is CSATASYNSPLHF.